Below, 7 T cell receptor beta chains from the same sample are listed, as sequenced in a study of blood T cell repertoires in COVID-19. The protocol was immunoSEQ multiplex PCR, while the TCRdb copy is restricted to in-frame clones and leaves out a portion. The sample holds 110,000 to 150,000 clones; around four fifths are singletons and the top ten take 5% to 6.5%. The sample taken for sequencing was PBMCs or T cells enriched from blood (not recorded which). These receptors came from a woman aged 45 to 65 who had recovered from COVID-19.

The DNA of the CDR3 is TGCGCCAGCAGCGGGGGACAGGGATCTAATGAAAAACTGTTTTTT. It is translated as CASSGGQGSNEKLFF. The chain recombines TRBV10-1 with TRBJ1-4, with 9 positions matching TRBD1. In germline, CDR1 is WNHNN, CDR2 SYGVQD (reference sequence). The CDR3 contains 15 residues. Losses at the gene ends were 6 bases for V and 3 bases for J; bases not matched to a gene: 5.

V is TRBV10-3 and J is TRBJ1-5; D is possibly TRBD1 (5 bases). The germline V and J ends were trimmed by 4 bases and 4 bases, with 8 bases remaining between them. The CDR3 has 13 residues. From germline, CDR1 is ENHRY and CDR2 SYGVKD. CDR3 in DNA: TGTGCCATCAGTGCAGGGTTAAATCAGCCCCAGCATTTT. Its protein product is CAISAGLNQPQHF.

The V and J genes are TRBV15 and TRBJ1-1; D is perhaps TRBD1 (5 bases). The length of the CDR3 is 17 residues. Germline V gene data show CDR1 as LNHNV and CDR2 as YYDKDF (reference sequence). V was shortened by 4 bases and J by 8 bases, with 26 bases between the two germline ends. Here the CDR3 DNA reads TGTGCCACCAGCACCCCCACCCGGGGCACCCGCGGGAGGGAAGCTTTCTTT. Its translation is CATSTPTRGTRGREAFF.

The rearrangement joins TRBV7-8 to TRBJ2-7, with D uncertain. There are 14 residues in the CDR3. Trimming took off 0 bases at V and 3 bases at J, with 9 bases between the two ends. Germline V gene sequence: CDR1 SGHVS, CDR2 FQNEAQ. CDR3 coding DNA: TGTGCCAGCAGCTTAGCGATAACAGACTACGAGCAGTACTTC. Protein sequence: CASSLAITDYEQYF.

This clone has only a few counts. V is TRBV5-8 and J is TRBJ1-5, with D possibly TRBD1 on 6 matching bases. CDR3 size: 16 residues. CDR1 and CDR2 from the germline V gene are SGHTS and YDEGEE. V lost 5 bases, J lost 0 bases, and 15 bases lay in between. As DNA, the CDR3 is TGTGCCAGCAGTCAAGGGACACGTTATAGCAATCAGCCCCAGCATTTT. This translates into CASSQGTRYSNQPQHF.

This chain uses TRBV5-1 with TRBJ2-5; the D gene is possibly TRBD1 (5 bases). CDR3 length equals 14 residues. The ends were cut back, 4 bases at V and 0 bases at J, with 10 bases in the middle. Per the germline V gene, CDR1 is SGHRS and CDR2 is YFSETQ. The CDR3 bases are TGCGCCAGCAGCCACGGCAGGGACCAAGAGACCCAGTACTTC. It is translated as CASSHGRDQETQYF.

The genes are TRBV27 and TRBJ1-5, with D tentatively TRBD1 (5 bases). The V and J ends lost 4 bases and 0 bases respectively, with 7 bases between them. This CDR3 has 14 residues. Germline lookup yields CDR1 MNHEY and CDR2 SMNVEV (reference sequence). The CDR3 reads CASSSTDSNQPQHF. CDR3 nucleotide sequence: TGTGCCAGCAGTTCGACAGATAGCAATCAGCCCCAGCATTTT.